Following are 12 T cell receptor beta chains from one sample sequenced in a study of shared clonotypes between healthy human individuals. Data came from immunoSEQ multiplex PCR; TCRdb stores just in-frame clones and leaves some out. Of some 2.1 million clones in the sample, about 95% were seen once. Cells designated naive CD8 were CD45RO-negative and were positively selected for CCR7, with terminally differentiated effector memory CD45RA+ cells excluded. Material: naive CD8+ T cells sorted from blood. The receptors shown here come from a man in his late teens or twenties in good health.

V and J are TRBV6-1 and TRBJ2-7; 13 nucleotides line up with TRBD2. Germline V lookup: CDR1 MNHNS, CDR2 SASEGT. V was pared by 3 bases and J by 4 bases, with 6 bases of the junction left unmatched. The CDR3 spans 16 residues. CDR3 loop: CASSDESGLAGYEQYF. The CDR3 bases are TGTGCCAGCAGTGACGAATCGGGACTAGCGGGATACGAGCAGTACTTC.

V usage is TRBV6-1 and J usage is TRBJ1-2; D not resolved. This CDR3 has 14 amino acids. The germline gives CDR1 MNHNS, CDR2 SASEGT. The V end was cut by 7 bases, the J end by 1 base, with 13 bases between. DNA for the CDR3: TGTGCCAGCACTCAACAACCCCTTAACTATGGCTACACCTTC. Translated: CASTQQPLNYGYTF.

This chain links TRBV30 with TRBJ1-5; D is uncertain. The CDR3 has 14 residues. Per the germline V gene, CDR1 is GTSNPN and CDR2 is SVGIG (reference sequence). V lost 2 bases to trimming and J lost 7 bases, with 15 bases between them. Here the CDR3 reads CAWSPPRLRQPQHF. DNA for the CDR3: TGTGCCTGGAGTCCGCCTCGGCTTCGGCAGCCCCAGCATTTT.

In its sample, this clone was seen once. CDR3 protein: CASSPRDREYEQYF. CDR3 in DNA: TGTGCCAGCTCTCCCCGGGACAGGGAGTACGAGCAGTACTTC. The chain recombines TRBV9 with TRBJ2-7, with 9 bases identical to TRBD1. The CDR3 covers 14 residues. Germline lookup yields CDR1 SGDLS and CDR2 YYNGEE. Losses at the gene ends were 7 bases for V and 4 bases for J; bases not matched to a gene: 9.

The V and J genes are TRBV6-6 and TRBJ1-2; 7 nucleotides match TRBD1. The length of the CDR3 is 16 residues. Germline CDR1 reads MNHNY; CDR2 reads SVGAGI (reference sequence). The junction had 8 bases not matched to a gene; V was cut back by 0 bases and J by 4 bases. The CDR3 DNA reads as TGTGCCAGCAGTTACTCCGGGACAGAGAGTTTCTATGGCTACACCTTC. It translates to CASSYSGTESFYGYTF.

Here the CDR3 reads CASSPGQGLNEQFF. The CDR3 DNA reads as TGCGCCAGCAGCCCTGGACAGGGCCTGAATGAGCAGTTCTTC. This rearrangement joins TRBV4-3 to TRBJ2-1; 8 nucleotides line up with TRBD1. CDR3 size: 14 residues. V gave up 4 bases and J gave up 7 bases; unmatched junction bases: 6. From germline, CDR1 is LGHNA and CDR2 YSLEER.

This chain connects TRBV5-1 to TRBJ1-2; 7 bases fit TRBD1. V dropped 1 base and J dropped 8; count of bases not matched to a gene: 8. Germline V lookup: CDR1 SGHRS, CDR2 YFSETQ. CDR3 length: 14 amino acids. As DNA, the CDR3 is TGCGCCAGCAGCTTGCTGACAGGGCGGCGCGGCTACACCTTC. Translation: CASSLLTGRRGYTF.

This chain links TRBV27 with TRBJ2-1, with TRBD2 matching over 12 bases. V was clipped by 5 bases and J by 8 bases; unmatched bases: 7. There are 15 residues in the CDR3. The germline gives CDR1 MNHEY, CDR2 SMNVEV (reference sequence). This chain's CDR3 is CASSTLAGGPHEQFF. The CDR3 DNA reads TGTGCCAGCAGTACACTAGCGGGAGGCCCACATGAGCAGTTCTTC.

V usage is TRBV27 and J usage is TRBJ1-1; D is perhaps TRBD1 (5 bases). CDR1 is MNHEY, CDR2 SMNVEV, per germline (reference sequence). Trimming cost V 9 bases and J 1 base, with 12 bases left between them. The CDR3 has 13 amino acids. The CDR3 DNA is TGTGCCAGTGGGGCCGGCTCGAACACTGAAGCTTTCTTT. Residues: CASGAGSNTEAFF.

The chain couples TRBV7-2 to TRBJ1-5, with D unclear. The CDR3 consists of 16 residues. The germline gives CDR1 SGHTA, CDR2 FQGNSA. The V end was cut by 1 base, the J end by 6 bases, with 16 bases between. CDR3 residues: CASSLVSHGEGQPQHF. The CDR3 DNA reads TGTGCCAGCAGCTTAGTCTCTCACGGGGAGGGTCAGCCCCAGCATTTT.

V and J are TRBV19 and TRBJ2-2, with 11 bases that match TRBD2. V lost 7 bases and J lost 1; bases outside the gene matches: 2. The CDR3 is 15 residues long. The germline V gene has CDR1 LNHDA and CDR2 SQIVND (reference sequence). The CDR3 is CASKTSGGNTGELFF. The CDR3 nucleotides are TGTGCCAGTAAAACTAGCGGGGGGAACACCGGGGAGCTGTTTTTT.

The chain carries TRBV30 and TRBJ2-3; 9 positions match TRBD2. The length of the CDR3 is 19 residues. The V gene end was trimmed by 0 bases and the J gene end by 2 bases; junction bases not matched to a gene: 15. Germline lookup yields CDR1 GTSNPN and CDR2 SVGIG (reference sequence). This CDR3 is CAWSVLYLAGPINTDTQYF. CDR3 DNA: TGTGCCTGGAGTGTACTATATCTAGCGGGACCCATTAACACAGATACGCAGTATTTT.